The entry that follows covers one TCR beta chain sequence. Its specificity is not known. Primers included in the PCR were 60 Vbeta and 13 Jbeta primers. Only in-frame clones appear in the TCRdb table, and some are missing; sequencing was by immunoSEQ multiplex PCR. The sample holds about 200,000 clones, around nine tenths seen once. The CDR3 is made up of 17 amino acids. Germline V gives CDR1 SGHDN, CDR2 FVKESK. With 2 bases removed from V and 3 bases from J, the gap between germline ends came to 19 bases. This sample stems from a study of cytomegalovirus exposure and HLA in healthy donors. Study results and limitations: Most CMV-associated TCR beta chains were later found to appear HLA-restricted. Later analysis identified a missense DCLRE1C variant that was linked to TCR beta V- and J-gene trimming.

The V call is TRBV14, the J call TRBJ1-2; TRBD1 is a possible D gene (5 bases). The receptor was derived from a woman in her 30s in good health and CMV-seronegative. The sequencing input was PBMCs. The CDR3 protein is CASSQWAGRKGDYGYTF. Here the CDR3 DNA reads TGTGCCAGCAGCCAATGGGCTGGGAGGAAAGGGGACTATGGCTACACCTTC.